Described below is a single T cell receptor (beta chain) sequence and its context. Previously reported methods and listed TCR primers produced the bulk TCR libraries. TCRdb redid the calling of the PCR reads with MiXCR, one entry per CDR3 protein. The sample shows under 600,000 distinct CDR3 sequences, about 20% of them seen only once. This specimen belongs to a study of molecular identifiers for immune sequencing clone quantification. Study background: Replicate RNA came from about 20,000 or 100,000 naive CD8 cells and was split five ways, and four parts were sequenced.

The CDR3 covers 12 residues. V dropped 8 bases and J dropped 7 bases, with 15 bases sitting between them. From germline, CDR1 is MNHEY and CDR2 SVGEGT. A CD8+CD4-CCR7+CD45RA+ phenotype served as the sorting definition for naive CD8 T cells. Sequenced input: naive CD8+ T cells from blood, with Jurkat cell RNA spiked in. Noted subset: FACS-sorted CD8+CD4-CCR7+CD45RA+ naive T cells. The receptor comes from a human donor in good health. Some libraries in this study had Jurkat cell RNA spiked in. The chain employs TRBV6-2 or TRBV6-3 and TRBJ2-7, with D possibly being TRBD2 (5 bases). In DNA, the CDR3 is TGTGCCAGCGGGCCAGCGTCGGGGGAGCAGTACTTC. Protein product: CASGPASGEQYF.